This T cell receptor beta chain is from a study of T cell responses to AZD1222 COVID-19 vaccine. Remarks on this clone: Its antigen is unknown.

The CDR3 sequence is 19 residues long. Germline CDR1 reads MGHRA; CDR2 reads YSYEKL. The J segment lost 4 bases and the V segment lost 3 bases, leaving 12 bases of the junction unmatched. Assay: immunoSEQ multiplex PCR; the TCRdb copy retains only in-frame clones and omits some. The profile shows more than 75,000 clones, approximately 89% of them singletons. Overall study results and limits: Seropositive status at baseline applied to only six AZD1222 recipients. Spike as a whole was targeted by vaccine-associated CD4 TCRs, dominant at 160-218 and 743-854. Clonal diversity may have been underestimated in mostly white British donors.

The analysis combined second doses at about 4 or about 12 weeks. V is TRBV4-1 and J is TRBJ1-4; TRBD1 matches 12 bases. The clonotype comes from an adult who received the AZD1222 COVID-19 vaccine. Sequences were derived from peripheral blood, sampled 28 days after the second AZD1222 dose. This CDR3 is CASSHRISGTGGVNEKLFF. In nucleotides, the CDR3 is TGCGCCAGCAGCCACCGCATTTCCGGGACAGGGGGCGTTAATGAAAAACTGTTTTTT.